This T cell receptor beta chain was profiled in a study of T cell responses to AZD1222 COVID-19 vaccine. The germline V and J ends were trimmed by 4 bases and 15 bases, with 15 bases remaining between them. The CDR3 length is 12 residues. Germline V gene data show CDR1 as LGHDT and CDR2 as YNNKEL (reference sequence). Measured with immunoSEQ multiplex PCR; TCRdb has only the in-frame clones, and not every one. The sample includes 60,000 to 80,000 clones, around three quarters of them seen just once. Second doses that came at about 4 or about 12 weeks were put together. Specimen: peripheral blood, collected 28 days after the second AZD1222 dose. The source is an adult who received the AZD1222 COVID-19 vaccine. The chain recombines TRBV3-1 (or the pseudogene TRBV3-2) with TRBJ1-4; D possibly corresponds to TRBD1 (5 bases). The CDR3 is CASSPLSRGVFF. In nucleotides, the CDR3 is TGTGCCAGCAGCCCCCTTTCGCGGGGGGTGTTTTTT.